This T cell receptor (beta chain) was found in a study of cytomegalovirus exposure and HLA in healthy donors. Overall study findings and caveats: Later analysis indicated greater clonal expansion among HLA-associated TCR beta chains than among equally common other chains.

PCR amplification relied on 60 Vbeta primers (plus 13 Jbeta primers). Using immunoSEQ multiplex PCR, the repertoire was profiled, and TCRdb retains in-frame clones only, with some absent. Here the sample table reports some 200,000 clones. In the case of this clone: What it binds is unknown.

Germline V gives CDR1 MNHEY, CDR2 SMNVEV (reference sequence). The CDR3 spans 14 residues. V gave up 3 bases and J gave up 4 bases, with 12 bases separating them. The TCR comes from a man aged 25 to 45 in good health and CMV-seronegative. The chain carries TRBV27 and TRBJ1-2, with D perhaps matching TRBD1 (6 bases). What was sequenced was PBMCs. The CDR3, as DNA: TGTGCCAGCAGTTTTACAGGGTTTGGCTATGGCTACACCTTC. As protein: CASSFTGFGYGYTF.